This TCR beta chain was recovered during a study of Tregs in tolerant kidney transplant recipients (dated by TCRdb to 2018 to 2020). A note on the overall study: The transplants used related donors along with nonmyeloablative bone marrow transplantation, and in the human trials mixed chimerism was transient. TCRbeta sequencing was used in the study to identify donor-specific regulatory T cells before combined kidney and bone marrow transplantation, and the identified cells were then tracked after transplant. Findings and caveats that apply to the study as a whole: Biological reproducibility was not examined directly, but technical replication error appeared to be minimal. Because the PCR primers were changed over time for some patients, nucleotide-level comparison could not be performed across the samples from those patients. In tolerant patients, the expansion of donor-specific Tregs was greater than global Treg expansion, suggesting that the expansion was antigen-driven rather than nonspecific. The study was constrained by small patient numbers, and validation of the findings is required in larger populations and under other immunosuppression protocols. Expanding Tregs with activated donor B cells appeared to identify the most biologically relevant and donor-specific TCRbeta repertoire.

For TCRbeta CDR3 sequencing, genomic DNA was extracted from sorted cells using the QIAGEN DNeasy Blood and Tissue Kit. High-throughput TCRbeta CDR3 sequencing, which included PCR amplification with bias correction and internal controls, was done commercially through immunoSEQ. On the authors' methods: Unique productive TCRbeta sequences were defined by CDR3 nucleotide sequence where primers matched, otherwise by CDR3 amino acid sequence with Vbeta and Jbeta genes. Sorting error was corrected by removing sequences shared between sorted populations at a frequency ratio of 2:1 or less, and the remaining shared sequences were assigned to the higher population. Donor-reactive sequences were defined as at least 5-fold expanded in CFSE-low cells versus unstimulated cells, with frequency of at least 0.01% in CFSE-low cells. Repertoire divergence was quantified by Jensen-Shannon divergence calculated from the top 100 TCRbeta sequences ranked by frequency. For samples with multiple sequencing runs, sorting error was corrected separately for each run before the runs were pooled. The table was pulled from immuneACCESS by TCRdb, which kept in-frame rearrangements only. Such tables lose some clones; where checked, under half of the loss comes from unresolved V genes, and the rest has no known cause. From that table come the V and J calls and clone size; the DNA was used to work out D and trimming. The sample contains over 50,000 clones, around 85% of them found a single time. The leading ten clones occupy about 2.1% of the sample.

Between the V and J ends, shortened by 3 bases and 6 bases respectively, the junction contains 10 bases. CDR1 is given as MNHEY and CDR2 as SMNVEV, both from the germline V gene (reference sequence). Inclusive of the bounding cysteine and phenylalanine, the CDR3 is 13 residues long. The entry retains the CDR3 DNA only, 39 bases that are in frame from base 1. As to this clone: What antigen it recognizes has not been identified. Per-nucleotide qualities are absent, and no much larger clonotype sits a single base away.

Reading the label with the study, this specimen's time point is: blood sample drawn before combined kidney and bone marrow transplant. Unstimulated Tregs (CD4+CD25+CD127-), CD4+ non-Tregs (CD4+CD25-), CD4 and CD8 cells were FACS-sorted from thawed PBMCs. Prior to Treg sorting, thawed PBMCs were rested overnight at 37 degrees C with approximately 180 IU/ml IL-2. Patients were several combined kidney and bone marrow transplant recipients from the ITN036ST trial, and only these trial subjects had samples available. Healthy control blood was processed to PBMCs by Ficoll density gradient and cryopreserved, and patient PBMCs were collected before and after transplant.

The sequence was collected from a human donor who received a combined kidney and bone marrow transplant. Recombination joined TRBV27 with TRBJ2-3; no D gene call is confident. The sequencing here drew on Tregs from blood, taken before the transplant. The CDR3 protein sequence reads: CASSFTIRDTQYF. The DNA sequence is as follows: TGTGCCAGCAGTTTCACGATCCGGGATACGCAGTATTTT.